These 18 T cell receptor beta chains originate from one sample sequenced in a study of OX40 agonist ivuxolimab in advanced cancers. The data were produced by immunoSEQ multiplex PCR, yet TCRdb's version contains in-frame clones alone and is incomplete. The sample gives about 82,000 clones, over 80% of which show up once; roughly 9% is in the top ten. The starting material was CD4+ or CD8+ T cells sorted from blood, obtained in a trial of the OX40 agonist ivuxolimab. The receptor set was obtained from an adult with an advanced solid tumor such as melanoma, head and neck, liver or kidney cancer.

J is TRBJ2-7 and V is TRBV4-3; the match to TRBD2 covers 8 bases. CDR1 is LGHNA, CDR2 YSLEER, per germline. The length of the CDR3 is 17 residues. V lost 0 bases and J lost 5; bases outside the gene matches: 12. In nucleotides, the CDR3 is TGCGCCAGCAGCCAAGATCTAGCGGGTGAGGGACGGGACGAGCAGTACTTC. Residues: CASSQDLAGEGRDEQYF.

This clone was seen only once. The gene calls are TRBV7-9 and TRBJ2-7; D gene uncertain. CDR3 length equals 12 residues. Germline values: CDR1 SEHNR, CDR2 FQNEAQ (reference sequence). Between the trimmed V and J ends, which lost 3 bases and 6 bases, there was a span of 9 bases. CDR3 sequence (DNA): TGTGCCAGCAGCTTTCACCCTGGCGAGCAGTACTTC. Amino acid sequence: CASSFHPGEQYF.

The CDR3 nucleotides read TGCGCCAGCAGCGGACCCCGGACAGGGATTTTCGGCGTGACTGAAGCTTTCTTT. Its translation: CASSGPRTGIFGVTEAFF. V and J are TRBV4-3 and TRBJ1-1, with 8 bases identical to TRBD1. In germline, CDR1 is LGHNA, CDR2 YSLEER. The CDR3 contains 18 residues. Unmatched junction bases numbered 19, after V lost 5 bases and J lost 5 bases.

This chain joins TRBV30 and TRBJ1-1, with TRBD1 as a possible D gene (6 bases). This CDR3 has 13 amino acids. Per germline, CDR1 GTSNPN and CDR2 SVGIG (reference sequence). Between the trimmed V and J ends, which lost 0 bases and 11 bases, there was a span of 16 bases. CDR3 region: CAWSVFGGQFAFF. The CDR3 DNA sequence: TGTGCCTGGAGTGTATTTGGGGGCCAGTTTGCTTTCTTT.

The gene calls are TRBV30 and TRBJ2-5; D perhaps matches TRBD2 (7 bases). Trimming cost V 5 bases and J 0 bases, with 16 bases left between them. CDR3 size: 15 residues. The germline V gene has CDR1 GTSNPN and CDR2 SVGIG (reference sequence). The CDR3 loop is CAWPRRGPNQETQYF. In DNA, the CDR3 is TGTGCCTGGCCCCGGCGGGGGCCGAACCAAGAGACCCAGTACTTC.

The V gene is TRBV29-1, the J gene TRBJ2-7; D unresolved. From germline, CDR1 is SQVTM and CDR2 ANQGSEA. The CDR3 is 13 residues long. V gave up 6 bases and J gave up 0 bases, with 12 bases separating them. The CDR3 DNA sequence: TGCAGCGTCCTTCCTCAGAGCTCCTACGAGCAGTACTTC. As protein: CSVLPQSSYEQYF.

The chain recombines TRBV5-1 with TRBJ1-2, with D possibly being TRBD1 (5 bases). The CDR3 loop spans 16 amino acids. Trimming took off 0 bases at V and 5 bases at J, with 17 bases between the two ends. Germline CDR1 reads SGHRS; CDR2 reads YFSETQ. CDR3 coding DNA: TGCGCCAGCAGCTTGGGGGCCAGGGAAAGGGATTATGGCTACACCTTC. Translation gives CASSLGARERDYGYTF.

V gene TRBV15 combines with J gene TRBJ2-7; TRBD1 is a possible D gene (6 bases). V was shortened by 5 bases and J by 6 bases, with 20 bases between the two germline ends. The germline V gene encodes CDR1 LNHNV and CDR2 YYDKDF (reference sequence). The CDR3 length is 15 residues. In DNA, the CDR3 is TGTGCCACCAGCGAACAGGGTCCACGTTTGGCCGAGCAGTACTTC. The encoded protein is CATSEQGPRLAEQYF. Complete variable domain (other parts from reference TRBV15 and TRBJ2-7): DAMVIQNPRYQVTQFGKPVTLSCSQTLNHNVMYWYQQKSSQAPKLLFHYYDKDFNNEADTPDNFQSRRPNTSFCFLDIRSPGLGDTAMYLCATSEQGPRLAEQYFGPGTRLTVT.

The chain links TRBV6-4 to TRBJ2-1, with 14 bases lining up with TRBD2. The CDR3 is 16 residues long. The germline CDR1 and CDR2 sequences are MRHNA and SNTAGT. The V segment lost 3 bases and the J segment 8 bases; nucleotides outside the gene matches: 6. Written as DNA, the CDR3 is TGTGCCAGCAGTGAATCAGGACTAGCGGGGGGCCATGAGCAGTTCTTC. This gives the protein CASSESGLAGGHEQFF.

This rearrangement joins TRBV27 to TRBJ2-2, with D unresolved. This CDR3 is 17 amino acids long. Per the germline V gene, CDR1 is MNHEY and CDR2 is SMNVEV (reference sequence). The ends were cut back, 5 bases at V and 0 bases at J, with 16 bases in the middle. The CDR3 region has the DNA TGTGCCAGCAGTCCAAGAACTTGGACGGCGAACACCGGGGAGCTGTTTTTT. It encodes CASSPRTWTANTGELFF.

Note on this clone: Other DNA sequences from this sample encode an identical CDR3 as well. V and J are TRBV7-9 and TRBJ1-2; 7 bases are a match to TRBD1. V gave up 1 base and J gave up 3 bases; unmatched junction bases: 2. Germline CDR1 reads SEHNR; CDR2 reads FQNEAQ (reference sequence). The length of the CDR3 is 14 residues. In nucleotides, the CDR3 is TGTGCCAGCAGCTTAGGACAGGGCGACTATGGCTACACCTTC. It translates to CASSLGQGDYGYTF.

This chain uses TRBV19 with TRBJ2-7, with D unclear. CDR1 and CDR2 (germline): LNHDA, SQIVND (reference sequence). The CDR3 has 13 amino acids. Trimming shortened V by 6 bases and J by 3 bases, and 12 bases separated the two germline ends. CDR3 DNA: TGTGCCAGTAGACCTGGGGTGAGCTACGAGCAGTACTTC. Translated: CASRPGVSYEQYF.

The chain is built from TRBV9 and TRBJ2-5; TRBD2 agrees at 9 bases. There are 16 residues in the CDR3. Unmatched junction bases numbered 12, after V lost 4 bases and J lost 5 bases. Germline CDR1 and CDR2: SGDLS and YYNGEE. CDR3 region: CASSPPGGGGWETQYF. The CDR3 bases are TGTGCCAGCAGCCCCCCGGGCGGGGGGGGGTGGGAGACCCAGTACTTC.

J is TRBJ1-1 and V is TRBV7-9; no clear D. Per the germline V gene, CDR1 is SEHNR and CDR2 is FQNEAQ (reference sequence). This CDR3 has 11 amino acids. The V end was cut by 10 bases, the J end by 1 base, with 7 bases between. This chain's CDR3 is CAIRWNTEAFF. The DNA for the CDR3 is TGTGCCATCAGATGGAACACTGAAGCTTTCTTT.

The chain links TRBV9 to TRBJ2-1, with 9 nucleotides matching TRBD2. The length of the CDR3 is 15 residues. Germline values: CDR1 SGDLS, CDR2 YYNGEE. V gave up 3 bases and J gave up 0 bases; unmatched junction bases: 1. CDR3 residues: CASSGSGGSYNEQFF. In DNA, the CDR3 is TGTGCCAGCAGCGGTAGCGGGGGCTCCTACAATGAGCAGTTCTTC.

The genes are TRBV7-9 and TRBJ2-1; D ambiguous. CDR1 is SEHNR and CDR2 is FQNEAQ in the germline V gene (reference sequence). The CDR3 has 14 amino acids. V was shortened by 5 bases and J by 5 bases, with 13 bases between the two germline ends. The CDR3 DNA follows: TGTGCCAGCAGCCCTCCGGGTCGAGACAATGAGCAGTTCTTC. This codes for CASSPPGRDNEQFF.

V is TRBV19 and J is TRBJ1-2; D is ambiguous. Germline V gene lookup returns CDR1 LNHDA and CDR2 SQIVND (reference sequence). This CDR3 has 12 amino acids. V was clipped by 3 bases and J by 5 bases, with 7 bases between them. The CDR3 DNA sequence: TGTGCCAGTAGTATGTCGGGGTATGGCTACACCTTC. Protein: CASSMSGYGYTF.

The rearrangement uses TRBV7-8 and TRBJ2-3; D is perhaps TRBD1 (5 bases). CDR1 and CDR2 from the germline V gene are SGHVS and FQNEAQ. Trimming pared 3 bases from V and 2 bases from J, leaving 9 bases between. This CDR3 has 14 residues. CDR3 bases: TGTGCCAGCAGCTTGCTGACAGACACAGATACGCAGTATTTT. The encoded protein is CASSLLTDTDTQYF.